Each of the 18 T cell receptor beta chains below was sequenced from the same sample in a study of T-cell reconstitution after alpha-beta-depleted transplantation in children. Construction of the TCRbeta library involved unique molecular identifiers. TCRdb reprocessed the PCR reads via MiXCR and lists one record per CDR3 protein. This sample yields 670,000 or so distinct CDR3 sequences, of which around 13% are seen a single time; 0.79% belongs to the top ten. Here the sequenced sample was PBMCs, taken before TCRalphabeta/CD19-depleted stem cell transplant. The source is a girl under 10 years old with congenital amegakaryocytic thrombocytopenia, due to receive a stem cell transplant.

This clonotype was seen repeatedly, ten times or more. The chain's CDR3 is CASSPELAYPYEQYF. DNA for the CDR3: TGCGCCAGCAGCCCGGAACTAGCGTATCCCTACGAGCAGTACTTC. The J gene is TRBJ2-7, the V gene TRBV5-1, with 7 positions matching TRBD2. V lost 4 bases to trimming and J lost 2 bases; unmatched junction nucleotides: 9. Germline V gene sequence: CDR1 SGHRS, CDR2 YFSETQ. This CDR3 region has 15 residues.

In the case of this clonotype: This sequence may be a read error, since a much larger clone differs from it by one base. This chain uses TRBV20-1 with TRBJ2-7; D may be TRBD1 (8 bases). The V and J ends lost 3 bases and 4 bases respectively, with 19 bases between them. The CDR3 totals 15 residues. Looked up from germline, CDR1 is DFQATT and CDR2 is SNEGSKA (reference sequence). The CDR3 spells CSASERDRRKYEQYF. The CDR3 DNA sequence: TGCAGTGCTAGTGAGCGGGACAGGAGAAAATACGAGCAGTACTTC.

This clonotype was found a few times. This chain connects TRBV25-1 to TRBJ2-4, with TRBD1 identical over 8 bases. The CDR3 length is 18 residues. V shed 3 bases, J shed 0 bases, and the junction held 10 bases outside the gene matches. CDR1 is MGHDK, CDR2 SYGVNS, per germline. CDR3 loop: CASSDGTGVLIAKNIQYF. The CDR3 DNA is TGTGCCAGCAGTGATGGGACAGGAGTACTAATAGCCAAAAACATTCAGTACTTC.

This chain links TRBV6-5 with TRBJ2-5, with 7 bases fitting TRBD2. From germline, CDR1 is MNHEY and CDR2 SVGAGI. V shed 2 bases and J 6 bases; nucleotides not matched to a gene: 6. The CDR3 extends over 14 amino acids. The CDR3 loop is CASSYTRTRKTQYF. Written as DNA, the CDR3 is TGTGCCAGCAGTTACACCCGGACTAGAAAGACCCAGTACTTC.

This clonotype was counted at least ten times. The chain joins TRBV15 to TRBJ2-3, with D perhaps given as TRBD1 or TRBD2 (5 bases each). The V gene's germline CDR1 is LNHNV and CDR2 YYDKDF (reference sequence). Trimming removed 0 bases from V and 2 bases from J, with 12 bases in between. CDR3 length: 16 amino acids. CDR3 sequence: CATSRDSRGPTDTQYF. The CDR3 nucleotides are TGTGCCACCAGCAGAGATAGTCGGGGACCCACAGATACGCAGTATTTT.

The chain combines TRBV20-1 with TRBJ1-5; TRBD1 matches 7 bases. Germline V gene data show CDR1 as DFQATT and CDR2 as SNEGSKA (reference sequence). The CDR3 has 15 residues. The ends lost 2 bases at V and 3 bases at J; junction bases unmatched: 7. The DNA for the CDR3 is TGCAGTGCTAGAAAACCGGGACAGAACAATCAGCCCCAGCATTTT. Translating gives CSARKPGQNNQPQHF.

This clonotype was recorded a few times. V usage is TRBV18 and J usage is TRBJ1-2; TRBD1 agrees at 7 bases. The CDR3 is made up of 14 amino acids. From germline, CDR1 is KGHSH and CDR2 LQKENI. V lost 6 bases, J lost 4 bases, and 8 bases stayed unmatched. CDR3: CASSPGGRTYGYTF. CDR3 nucleotide sequence: TGTGCCAGCTCTCCAGGGGGGAGGACCTATGGCTACACCTTC.

This chain uses TRBV5-6 with TRBJ2-7, with 9 bases matching TRBD1. This CDR3 spans 16 amino acids. Trimming took 3 bases from V and 4 from J; bases not matched to a gene: 11. CDR1 is SGHDT and CDR2 is YYEEEE in the germline V gene. CDR3 nucleotide sequence: TGTGCCAGCAGCTGGGGACTTACAGGGGGCAGGTACGAGCAGTACTTC. This gives the protein CASSWGLTGGRYEQYF.

This clonotype has a handful of counts. The chain links TRBV28 to TRBJ1-1, with TRBD1 matching over 11 bases. Germline V gives CDR1 MDHEN, CDR2 SYDVKM. The length of the CDR3 is 14 residues. Germline trimming cut 5 bases from V and 5 bases from J; bases unmatched to any gene: 4. In DNA, the CDR3 is TGTGCCAGCAGTGGACAGGGGGCCCGGACTGAAGCTTTCTTT. This gives the protein CASSGQGARTEAFF.

The chain has TRBV20-1 and TRBJ2-2, with D tentatively TRBD1 (6 bases). Germline V gene data show CDR1 as DFQATT and CDR2 as SNEGSKA (reference sequence). The V end lost 1 base, the J end lost 4 bases, and 19 bases lay between the germline ends. The CDR3 spans 17 residues. The CDR3 sequence: CSARGPTGSILTGELFF. The CDR3, as DNA: TGCAGTGCTAGAGGCCCAACAGGGAGTATCCTCACCGGGGAGCTGTTTTTT.

This clonotype was picked up a small number of times. The chain is built from TRBV7-9 and TRBJ2-4; D is unresolved. The CDR3 covers 15 residues. The V gene's germline CDR1 is SEHNR and CDR2 FQNEAQ (reference sequence). V lost 5 bases, J lost 1 base, and 12 bases lay in between. CDR3 sequence: CASSPSTLAKNIQYF. The CDR3 DNA follows: TGTGCCAGCAGCCCATCAACGTTGGCCAAAAACATTCAGTACTTC.

The rearrangement joins TRBV12-3 or TRBV12-4 to TRBJ2-7; a weak D match, TRBD1 (5 bases). The CDR3 is 13 amino acids. The V and J ends lost 6 bases and 6 bases respectively, with 15 bases between them. The CDR3 here is CASSNTQGGEQYF. The CDR3 DNA follows: TGTGCCAGCAGCAACACGCAGGGCGGCGAGCAGTACTTC.

The V call is TRBV12-3 or TRBV12-4, the J call TRBJ2-7, with 9 positions matching TRBD2. V lost 6 bases and J lost 7; bases outside the gene matches: 7. The length of the CDR3 is 13 residues. CDR3 sequence (DNA): TGTGCCAGCAGGGGAACTAGCGGGTTTGAGCAGTACTTC. This encodes CASRGTSGFEQYF.

The V gene is TRBV25-1, the J gene TRBJ2-3; D unclear. The CDR3 covers 13 residues. Germline V gene lookup returns CDR1 MGHDK and CDR2 SYGVNS. Trimming left V 6 bases short and J 2 bases short, with 9 bases between. CDR3 nucleotides: TGTGCCAGCAGGGATGGGGTCACAGATACGCAGTATTTT. Translated: CASRDGVTDTQYF.

The V call is TRBV30, the J call TRBJ1-1, with TRBD1 matching over 7 bases. The CDR3 covers 12 residues. Germline-derived CDR1 and CDR2 are GTSNPN and SVGIG (reference sequence). The CDR3: CASGQTDTEAFF. The CDR3, as DNA: TGTGCATCGGGACAGACAGACACTGAAGCTTTCTTT.

This clonotype was detected only a few times. The chain combines TRBV7-8 with TRBJ2-3; 13 bases agree with TRBD2. Germline CDR1 is SGHVS and CDR2 is FQNEAQ. This CDR3 is built from 19 residues. V trimming: 4 bases; J trimming: 2 bases; junction bases outside the gene matches: 12. CDR3 protein: CASSWGLAGFGLDTDTQYF. In DNA form, the CDR3 reads TGTGCCAGCAGCTGGGGACTAGCGGGATTCGGCCTTGACACAGATACGCAGTATTTT.

This clonotype was recorded at least ten times. The rearrangement links TRBV6-4 to TRBJ2-1; a weak D match, TRBD2 (6 bases). This CDR3 has 15 residues. Germline V lookup: CDR1 MRHNA, CDR2 SNTAGT. V was trimmed by 5 bases and J by 0 bases, leaving 11 bases between them. The CDR3, as DNA: TGTGCCAGCAGTCCCGGGACTCGCTCCTACAATGAGCAGTTCTTC. Protein: CASSPGTRSYNEQFF.

The rearrangement links TRBV20-1 to TRBJ2-7; no definite D call. The germline V gene encodes CDR1 DFQATT and CDR2 SNEGSKA (reference sequence). The CDR3 loop spans 13 amino acids. Trimming cost V 5 bases and J 0 bases, with 11 bases left between them. The CDR3 loop is CSAGSPSSYEQYF. The CDR3 nucleotides are TGCAGTGCTGGAAGCCCTAGCTCCTACGAGCAGTACTTC.